These 28 T cell receptor beta chains were sequenced from one sample in a study of cytomegalovirus exposure and HLA in healthy donors. PCR primers comprised 60 Vbeta and 13 Jbeta primers. Sequencing used immunoSEQ multiplex PCR; TCRdb keeps in-frame clones, though not all of them. This table holds 150,000 or so clones, 77% found once. Sequences were obtained from PBMCs. These TCRs come from a woman aged 30 to 39 in good health and CMV-seronegative.

The chain is built from TRBV28 and TRBJ2-7, with TRBD2 as a possible D gene (6 bases). Germline V gene sequence: CDR1 MDHEN, CDR2 SYDVKM. The V gene lost 3 bases and the J gene lost 0 bases, with 24 bases spanning the gap. This CDR3 contains 19 residues. The CDR3 nucleotides read TGTGCCAGCAGTTTGGGGGACCGGTGGAGGGAGGACCGCTCCTACGAGCAGTACTTC. This translates into CASSLGDRWREDRSYEQYF.

J is TRBJ2-7 and V is TRBV2; the match to TRBD2 covers 8 bases. With 4 bases clipped from V and 2 bases from J, the junction kept 7 bases outside the gene matches. This CDR3 region has 15 residues. The germline V gene has CDR1 SNHLY and CDR2 FYNNEI. The CDR3 nucleotides are TGTGCCAGCAGTGGAGGACTAGCTTACGCCTACGAGCAGTACTTC. As protein: CASSGGLAYAYEQYF.

The rearrangement joins TRBV6-5 to TRBJ2-7; TRBD1 is a possible D gene (5 bases). The CDR3 has 14 amino acids. Trimming removed 8 bases from V and 2 bases from J, with 16 bases in between. Germline V gives CDR1 MNHEY, CDR2 SVGAGI. The CDR3 nucleotides read TGTGCCAGCGGAAACACAGGTGGACCCTACGAGCAGTACTTC. Its protein product is CASGNTGGPYEQYF.

The V gene is TRBV5-3, the J gene TRBJ2-1; 10 nucleotides line up with TRBD2. TRBV5-3 is identified as an open reading frame with a role that is uncertain. This CDR3 comprises 19 residues. With V trimmed by 3 bases and J by 10 bases, 22 bases remained unmatched. The DNA of the CDR3 is TGTGCCAGAAGCTGGGCCAATTTAGTGAGCGGGGGGGGACCTAAAGAGCAGTTCTTC. This sequence encodes CARSWANLVSGGGPKEQFF.

The genes are TRBV5-8 and TRBJ2-3; 10 bases are shared with TRBD1. V dropped 2 bases and J dropped 7; count of bases not matched to a gene: 7. The CDR3 is 15 amino acids. Germline CDR1 reads SGHTS; CDR2 reads YDEGEE. The CDR3 bases are TGTGCCAGCAGCTTAGGACAGGGGGACCTACATACGCAGTATTTT. This codes for CASSLGQGDLHTQYF.

This clone was picked up a small number of times. V gene TRBV7-8 combines with J gene TRBJ1-1; D is undetermined. The germline CDR1 and CDR2 sequences are SGHVS and FQNEAQ. V lost 1 base and J lost 3, with 12 bases in between. The CDR3 is made up of 15 amino acids. As DNA, the CDR3 is TGTGCCAGCAGCTTAGGGTCTGGCACCTACACTGAAGCTTTCTTT. Amino acid sequence: CASSLGSGTYTEAFF.

This rearrangement joins TRBV2 to TRBJ2-7; TRBD1 aligns across 10 bases. The CDR3 is made up of 16 amino acids. Germline CDR1 is SNHLY and CDR2 is FYNNEI. J gave up 5 bases and V 4 bases, and 11 bases lay outside the gene matches. For the CDR3, the DNA is TGTGCCAGCAGTGGGGGAATAGGGACAGGGGTACACGAGCAGTACTTC. This gives the protein CASSGGIGTGVHEQYF.

This clone was found once. The chain joins TRBV9 to TRBJ1-3; weak D call: TRBD1 (6 bases). The CDR3 sequence is 16 residues long. V was trimmed by 0 bases and J by 0 bases, leaving 10 bases between them. Germline lookup yields CDR1 SGDLS and CDR2 YYNGEE. CDR3 sequence reads: CASSVEPTGSGNTIYF. The CDR3 bases are TGTGCCAGCAGCGTAGAACCGACAGGCTCTGGAAACACCATATATTTT.

This clone was found once. The chain recombines TRBV6-5 with TRBJ2-7; D is possibly TRBD2 (6 bases). CDR3 length: 15 amino acids. V lost 6 bases to trimming and J lost 1 base, with 16 bases between them. Germline V gene lookup returns CDR1 MNHEY and CDR2 SVGAGI. The CDR3 DNA reads as TGTGCCAGCAGATTGGGACTGGCAACTTCCTACGAGCAGTACTTC. Translation: CASRLGLATSYEQYF.

This clone has only a few counts. This chain links TRBV28 with TRBJ2-1; 12 positions agree with TRBD2. CDR1 and CDR2 from the germline V gene are MDHEN and SYDVKM. The CDR3 is 14 residues long. V trimming: 3 bases; J trimming: 9 bases; junction bases outside the gene matches: 3. CDR3 sequence: CASSFTSGRREQFF. The CDR3 DNA sequence: TGTGCCAGCAGTTTTACTAGCGGGAGGCGTGAGCAGTTCTTC.

V and J are TRBV7-2 and TRBJ1-2, with TRBD1 as a possible D gene (5 bases). V was clipped by 2 bases and J by 3 bases, with 10 bases between them. The length of the CDR3 is 14 residues. The germline V gene encodes CDR1 SGHTA and CDR2 FQGNSA. The CDR3 region has the DNA TGTGCCAGCAGCTTACAAGGACAACACTATGGCTACACCTTC. It specifies CASSLQGQHYGYTF.

This rearrangement joins TRBV30 to TRBJ1-1, with 8 nucleotides matching TRBD1. J lost 7 bases, V lost 1 base, and 5 bases had no gene match. Per germline, CDR1 GTSNPN and CDR2 SVGIG (reference sequence). The CDR3 is made up of 13 amino acids. CDR3 DNA: TGTGCCTGGAGTGGGGCAGGGGGCTTTGAAGCTTTCTTT. Protein: CAWSGAGGFEAFF.

This clone was picked up a small number of times. The rearrangement joins TRBV6-5 to TRBJ1-1, with D unclear. The CDR3 runs to 15 residues. V was cut by 0 bases and J by 3 bases, with 11 bases left in between. Germline V CDR1 and CDR2: MNHEY, SVGAGI. The CDR3 DNA reads as TGTGCCAGCAGTTACTCGATGAGGGTTGACACTGAAGCTTTCTTT. Protein product: CASSYSMRVDTEAFF.

J is TRBJ2-1 and V is TRBV10-3; TRBD2 agrees at 13 bases. Germline CDR1 reads ENHRY; CDR2 reads SYGVKD. The length of the CDR3 is 15 residues. Trimming removed 4 bases from V and 3 bases from J; junction bases left unmatched: 0. In DNA form, the CDR3 reads TGTGCCATCAGTGGGACTAGCGGGAGCTACAATGAGCAGTTCTTC. This sequence encodes CAISGTSGSYNEQFF.

The chain carries TRBV7-2 and TRBJ1-4; no clear D. CDR3 length: 14 residues. The ends were cut back, 1 base at V and 8 bases at J, with 11 bases in the middle. Germline CDR1 SGHTA, CDR2 FQGNSA. CDR3 in DNA: TGTGCCAGCAGCTTAGATCGGTTTGCCGAAAAACTGTTTTTT. Its protein product is CASSLDRFAEKLFF. The full variable domain, its missing parts supplied by reference TRBV7-2 and TRBJ1-4, is GAGVSQSPSNKVTEKGKDVELRCDPISGHTALYWYRQSLGQGLEFLIYFQGNSAPDKSGLPSDRFSAERTGGSVSTLTIQRTQQEDSAVYLCASSLDRFAEKLFFGSGTQLSVL.

V usage is TRBV6-6 and J usage is TRBJ1-1, with 8 bases lining up with TRBD1. The CDR3 totals 13 residues. Losses at the gene ends were 5 bases for V and 3 bases for J; bases not matched to a gene: 2. Germline V lookup: CDR1 MNHNY, CDR2 SVGAGI (reference sequence). CDR3 sequence: CASSPDRDTEAFF. In DNA, the CDR3 is TGTGCCAGCAGTCCGGACAGGGACACTGAAGCTTTCTTT.

The chain combines TRBV19 with TRBJ2-7; D may be TRBD2 (5 bases). Germline V gene lookup returns CDR1 LNHDA and CDR2 SQIVND (reference sequence). Trimming pared 5 bases from V and 0 bases from J, leaving 14 bases between. This CDR3 region has 15 residues. The CDR3 DNA sequence: TGTGCCAGTAGTCGGGGAGCCCTCGACTCCTACGAGCAGTACTTC. Translated, it gives CASSRGALDSYEQYF.

J is TRBJ2-5 and V is TRBV5-1; D is unresolved. This CDR3 has 11 amino acids. With 1 base removed from V and 5 bases from J, the gap between germline ends came to 3 bases. Germline V gene lookup returns CDR1 SGHRS and CDR2 YFSETQ. In nucleotides, the CDR3 is TGCGCCAGCAGCTTGTCTGAGACCCAGTACTTC. Protein sequence: CASSLSETQYF.

The gene calls are TRBV6-5 and TRBJ2-7, with 10 bases that match TRBD2. Germline values: CDR1 MNHEY, CDR2 SVGAGI. The CDR3 consists of 16 residues. V shed 0 bases and J 2 bases; nucleotides not matched to a gene: 4. The CDR3 loop is CASSYSSSGGTYEQYF. The CDR3, as DNA: TGTGCCAGCAGTTACTCCTCTAGCGGGGGAACCTACGAGCAGTACTTC.

This clone was detected only once. This chain connects TRBV27 to TRBJ1-2; 11 nucleotides agree with TRBD1. Trimming cost V 5 bases and J 3 bases; bases outside gene matches: 5. The CDR3 is made up of 15 amino acids. From germline, CDR1 is MNHEY and CDR2 SMNVEV (reference sequence). This CDR3 reads CASSRSGQGDYGYTF. The CDR3 region has the DNA TGTGCCAGCAGTCGTTCGGGACAGGGGGACTATGGCTACACCTTC.

In DNA form, the CDR3 reads TGTGCCAGCAGCTTATCGGACACTGAAGCTTTCTTT. Protein: CASSLSDTEAFF. The V and J genes are TRBV11-1 and TRBJ1-1; D unresolved. CDR1 and CDR2 from the germline V gene are SGHAT and FQDESV (reference sequence). Trimming cost V 2 bases and J 3 bases, with 4 bases left between them. There are 12 residues in the CDR3.

This clone turned up a few times. This chain joins TRBV27 and TRBJ1-2, with TRBD1 identical over 10 bases. V dropped 3 bases and J dropped 7; count of bases not matched to a gene: 2. The germline CDR1 and CDR2 sequences are MNHEY and SMNVEV (reference sequence). The CDR3 has 13 residues. Here the CDR3 reads CASSFRDRGGYTF. Written as DNA, the CDR3 is TGTGCCAGCAGTTTCCGGGACAGGGGTGGCTACACCTTC.

The CDR3 coding sequence is TGTGCCAGCAGCGCCAGACTAGCGGATAGCTACGAGCAGTACTTC. Translating it yields CASSARLADSYEQYF. V usage is TRBV9 and J usage is TRBJ2-7, with TRBD2 matching 9 bases. Germline CDR1 reads SGDLS; CDR2 reads YYNGEE. V dropped 3 bases and J dropped 3; count of bases not matched to a gene: 7. The CDR3 totals 15 residues.

The chain couples TRBV5-4 to TRBJ2-7, with 9 positions matching TRBD2. The germline gives CDR1 SGHNT, CDR2 YYREEE (reference sequence). This CDR3 spans 13 amino acids. Unmatched junction bases numbered 6, after V lost 0 bases and J lost 11 bases. The CDR3 is CASSLDPSGKEYF. The CDR3 DNA reads TGTGCCAGCAGCTTGGATCCTAGCGGGAAAGAGTACTTC.

This chain uses TRBV9 with TRBJ2-1, with D possibly being TRBD1 (5 bases). Germline V lookup: CDR1 SGDLS, CDR2 YYNGEE. V lost 3 bases and J lost 2, with 9 bases in between. The CDR3 spans 14 residues. The CDR3 nucleotides read TGTGCCAGCAGCGGAGACAGTGCCTACAATGAGCAGTTCTTC. As protein: CASSGDSAYNEQFF.

The chain joins TRBV2 to TRBJ2-5; 7 nucleotides line up with TRBD2. The ends lost 3 bases at V and 3 bases at J; junction bases unmatched: 7. The CDR3 extends over 15 amino acids. Germline V gene sequence: CDR1 SNHLY, CDR2 FYNNEI. CDR3 region: CASSESGGGEETQYF. As DNA, the CDR3 is TGTGCCAGCAGTGAGTCGGGGGGAGGGGAAGAGACCCAGTACTTC.

The rearrangement links TRBV19 to TRBJ2-5; TRBD2 might be the D (6 bases). The CDR3 length is 13 residues. Trimming left V 7 bases short and J 7 bases short, with 16 bases between. Looked up from germline, CDR1 is LNHDA and CDR2 is SQIVND (reference sequence). The CDR3 here is CASNPPYGRTQYF. DNA for the CDR3: TGTGCCAGTAACCCCCCCTACGGGAGGACCCAGTACTTC.

The chain couples TRBV5-1 to TRBJ1-1, with D possibly TRBD1 on 6 matching bases. Deletions cut 3 bases from V and 1 base from J, with 10 bases between. CDR1 and CDR2 (germline): SGHRS, YFSETQ. CDR3 length: 14 amino acids. The CDR3 DNA reads as TGCGCCAGCAGCTCTCAGGGGCCGAACACTGAAGCTTTCTTT. Amino acid sequence: CASSSQGPNTEAFF.